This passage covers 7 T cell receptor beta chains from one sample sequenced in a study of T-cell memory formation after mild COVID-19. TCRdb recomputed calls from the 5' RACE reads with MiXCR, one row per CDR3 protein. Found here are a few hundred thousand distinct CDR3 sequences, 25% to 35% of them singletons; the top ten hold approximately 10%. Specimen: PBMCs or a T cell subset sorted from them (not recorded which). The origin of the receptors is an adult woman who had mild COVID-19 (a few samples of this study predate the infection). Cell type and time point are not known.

Here the CDR3 DNA reads TGTGCCAGTAGTATACAGGGACAAGCGGGAGGCGCCAGGCAGTTCTTC. Encoded protein: CASSIQGQAGGARQFF. This sequence joins TRBV19 and TRBJ2-1; TRBD2 agrees at 9 bases. The trim removed 2 bases at V and 12 bases at J, leaving 14 bases unmatched. Germline-derived CDR1 and CDR2 are LNHDA and SQIVND (reference sequence). The CDR3 has 16 residues.

CDR3 protein: CASSSLGTGATEAFF. The CDR3 DNA follows: TGTGCCAGCAGCTCCCTCGGGACAGGGGCCACTGAAGCTTTCTTT. The V gene is TRBV11-2, the J gene TRBJ1-1; 10 bases are a match to TRBD1. The V segment lost 4 bases and the J segment 4 bases; nucleotides outside the gene matches: 6. The V gene's germline CDR1 is SGHAT and CDR2 FQNNGV. This CDR3 spans 15 amino acids. Based on the CDR3 plus reference TRBV11-2 and TRBJ1-1, the full variable domain is EAGVAQSPRYKIIEKRQSVAFWCNPISGHATLYWYQQILGQGPKLLIQFQNNGVVDDSQLPKDRFSAERLKGVDSTLKIQPAKLEDSAVYLCASSSLGTGATEAFFGQGTRLTVV.

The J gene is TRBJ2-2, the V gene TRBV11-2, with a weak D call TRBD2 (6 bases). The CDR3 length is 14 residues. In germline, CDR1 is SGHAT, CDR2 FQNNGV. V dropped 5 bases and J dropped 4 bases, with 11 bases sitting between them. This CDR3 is CASSVLEGTGELFF. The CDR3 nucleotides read TGTGCCAGCAGCGTATTGGAGGGCACCGGGGAGCTGTTTTTT.

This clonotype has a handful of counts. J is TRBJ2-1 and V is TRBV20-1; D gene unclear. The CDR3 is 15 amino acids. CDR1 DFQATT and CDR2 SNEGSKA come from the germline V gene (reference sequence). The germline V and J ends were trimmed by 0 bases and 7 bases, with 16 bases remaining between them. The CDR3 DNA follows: TGCAGTGCTAGAGATCGCCGGGTAGGGCAGAATGAGCAGTTCTTC. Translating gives CSARDRRVGQNEQFF.

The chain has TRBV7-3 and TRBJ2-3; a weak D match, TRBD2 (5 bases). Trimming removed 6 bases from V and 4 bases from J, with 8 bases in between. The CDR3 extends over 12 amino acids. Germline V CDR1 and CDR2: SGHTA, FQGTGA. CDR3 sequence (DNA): TGTGCCAGCAGGGGGAGCGCAGATACGCAGTATTTT. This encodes CASRGSADTQYF.

CDR3 residues: CASSHTGILNQPQHF. The CDR3, as DNA: TGTGCCAGCAGCCACACCGGCATCTTGAATCAGCCCCAGCATTTT. V and J are TRBV11-3 and TRBJ1-5; D is unresolved. The CDR3 is made up of 15 amino acids. Germline V gene lookup returns CDR1 SGHNT and CDR2 YENEEA. V shed 5 bases and J shed 4 bases, with 15 bases lying between them.

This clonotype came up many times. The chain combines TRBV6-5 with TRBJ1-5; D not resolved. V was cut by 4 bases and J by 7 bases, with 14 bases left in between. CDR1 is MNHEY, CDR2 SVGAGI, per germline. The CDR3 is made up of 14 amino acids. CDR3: CASSSAGIRQPQHF. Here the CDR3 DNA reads TGTGCCAGCAGTTCGGCGGGAATTCGGCAGCCCCAGCATTTT.